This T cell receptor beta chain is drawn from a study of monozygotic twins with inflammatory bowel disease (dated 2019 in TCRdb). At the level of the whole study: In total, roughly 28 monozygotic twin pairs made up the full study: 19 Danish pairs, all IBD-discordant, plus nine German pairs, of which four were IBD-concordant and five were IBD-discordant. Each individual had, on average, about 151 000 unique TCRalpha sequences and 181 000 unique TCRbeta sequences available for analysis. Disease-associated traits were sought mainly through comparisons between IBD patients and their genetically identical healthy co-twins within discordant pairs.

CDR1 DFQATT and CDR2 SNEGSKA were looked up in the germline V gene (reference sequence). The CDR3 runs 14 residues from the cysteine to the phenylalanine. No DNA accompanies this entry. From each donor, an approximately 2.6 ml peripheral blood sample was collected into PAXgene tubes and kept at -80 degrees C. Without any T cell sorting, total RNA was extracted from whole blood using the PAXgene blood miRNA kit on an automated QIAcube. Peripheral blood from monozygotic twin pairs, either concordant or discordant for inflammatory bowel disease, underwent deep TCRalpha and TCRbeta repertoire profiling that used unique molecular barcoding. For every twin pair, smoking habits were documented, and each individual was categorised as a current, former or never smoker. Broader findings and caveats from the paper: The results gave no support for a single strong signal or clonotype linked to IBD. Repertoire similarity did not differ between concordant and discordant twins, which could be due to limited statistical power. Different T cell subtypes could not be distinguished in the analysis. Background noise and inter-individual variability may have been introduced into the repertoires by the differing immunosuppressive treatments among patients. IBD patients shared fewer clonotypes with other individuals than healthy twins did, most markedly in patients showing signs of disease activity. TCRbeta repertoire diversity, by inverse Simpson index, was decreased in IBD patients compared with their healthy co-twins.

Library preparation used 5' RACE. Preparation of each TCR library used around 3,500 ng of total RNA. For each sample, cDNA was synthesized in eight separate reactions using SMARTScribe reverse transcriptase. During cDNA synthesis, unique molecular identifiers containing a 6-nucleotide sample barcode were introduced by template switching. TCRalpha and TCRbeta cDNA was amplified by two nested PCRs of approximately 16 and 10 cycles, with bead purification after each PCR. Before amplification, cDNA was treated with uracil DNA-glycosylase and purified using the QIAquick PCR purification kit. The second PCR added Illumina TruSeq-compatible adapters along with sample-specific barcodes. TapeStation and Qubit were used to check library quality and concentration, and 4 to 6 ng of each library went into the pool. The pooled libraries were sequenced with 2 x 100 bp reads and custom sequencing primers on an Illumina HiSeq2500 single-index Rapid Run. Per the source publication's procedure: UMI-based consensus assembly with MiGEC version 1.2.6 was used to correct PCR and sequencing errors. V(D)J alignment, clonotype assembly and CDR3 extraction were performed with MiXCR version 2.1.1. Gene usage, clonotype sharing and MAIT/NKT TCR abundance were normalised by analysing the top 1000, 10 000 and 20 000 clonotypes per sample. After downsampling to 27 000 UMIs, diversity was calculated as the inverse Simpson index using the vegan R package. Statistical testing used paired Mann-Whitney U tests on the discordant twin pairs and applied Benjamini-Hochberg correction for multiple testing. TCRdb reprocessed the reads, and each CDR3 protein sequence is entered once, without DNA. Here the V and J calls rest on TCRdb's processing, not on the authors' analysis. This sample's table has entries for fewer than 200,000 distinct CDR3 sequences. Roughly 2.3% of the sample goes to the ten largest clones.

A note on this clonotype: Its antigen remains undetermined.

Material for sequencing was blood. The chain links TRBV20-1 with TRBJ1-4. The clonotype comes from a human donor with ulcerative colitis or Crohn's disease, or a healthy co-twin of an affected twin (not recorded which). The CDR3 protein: CSARLFGRNEKLFF.